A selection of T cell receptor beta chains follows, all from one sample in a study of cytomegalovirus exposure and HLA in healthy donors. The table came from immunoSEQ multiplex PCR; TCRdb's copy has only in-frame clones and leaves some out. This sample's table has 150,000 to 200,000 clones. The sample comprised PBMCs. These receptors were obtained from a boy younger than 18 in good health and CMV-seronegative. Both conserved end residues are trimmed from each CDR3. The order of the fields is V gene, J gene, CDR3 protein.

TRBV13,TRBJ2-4,ASSFPSATSQGAKNIQY
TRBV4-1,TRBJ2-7,ASSRVLIGGEQY
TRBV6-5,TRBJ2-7,ASSRRDRGSYEQY
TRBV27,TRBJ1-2,ASRLRGGGYT
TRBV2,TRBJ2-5,ASSEDLGGRETQY
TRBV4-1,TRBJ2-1,ASSQLLTGVSYNEQF
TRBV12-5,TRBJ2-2,ASGLTNGELF
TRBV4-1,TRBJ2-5,ASSRNAVGAGTETQY
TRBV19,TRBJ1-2,ASSMGTAGYT
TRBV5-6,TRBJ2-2,ASKGTNTGELF
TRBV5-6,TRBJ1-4,ASSLGGYRGTNEKLF
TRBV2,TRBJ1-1,ASSRTENTEAF
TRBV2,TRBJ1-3,ASSFGGPSSGNTIY
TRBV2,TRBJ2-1,ASIGSGTLNEQF
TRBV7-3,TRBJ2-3,ASSSPGQIPDTQY
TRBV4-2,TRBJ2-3,ASSQDGLAADTQY
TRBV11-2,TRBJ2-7,ASSVGTPDEQY
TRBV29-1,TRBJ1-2,SVEVQSYGYT
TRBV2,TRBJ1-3,ASRVTGENTIY
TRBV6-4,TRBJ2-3,ASSALPGATDTQY
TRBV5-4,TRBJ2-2,ASSLGYDWDTGELF
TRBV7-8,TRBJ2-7,ASSSRGTGPREGEQY
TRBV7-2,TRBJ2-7,ASSFTGTSGGYEQY
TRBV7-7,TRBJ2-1,ASSLERPLAGGPSGEQF
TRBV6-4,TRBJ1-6,ASSTQGVNSPLH
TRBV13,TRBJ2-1,ASSFTPYSGGYSYNEQF
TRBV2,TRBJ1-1,ASAQLGTRGNTEAF
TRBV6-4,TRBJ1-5,ASSSTWGSNQPQH
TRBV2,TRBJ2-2,ASSEQGAGEELF
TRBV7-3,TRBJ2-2,ASSLSGSNTGELF
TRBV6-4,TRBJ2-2,ASSSGGATGELF
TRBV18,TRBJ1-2,ASSLGLTGTDGYT
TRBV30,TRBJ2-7,AWSGRRGAISYEQY
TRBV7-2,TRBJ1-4,ASSLEDRWNEKLF
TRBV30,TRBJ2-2,ALQNTGELF
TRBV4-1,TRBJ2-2,ASSQGPGQGATGELF
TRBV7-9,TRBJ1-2,ASSLQGRGYT
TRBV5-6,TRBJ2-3,ASSLGGGGLLSTDTQY
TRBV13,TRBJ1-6,ASSLFTQGTGGKFDSPLH
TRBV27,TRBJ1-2,ASSSSSYGYT
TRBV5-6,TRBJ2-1,ASNVQGHEQF
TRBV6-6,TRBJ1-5,ASSYVHRVFNQPQH
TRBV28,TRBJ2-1,ASTTRLPMYNEQF
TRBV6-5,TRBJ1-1,ASSDRVRTEAF
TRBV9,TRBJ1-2,ASSGRPTGGYGYT